The T cell receptor (beta chain) described here comes from a study of T cell responses to AZD1222 COVID-19 vaccine. The data were produced by immunoSEQ multiplex PCR, yet TCRdb's version contains in-frame clones alone and is incomplete. Of around 99,000 clones detected, about 90% appear once; the ten largest clones hold 20% to 25%. The CDR3 sequence is 13 residues long. V was clipped by 8 bases and J by 9 bases, with 19 bases between them. In germline, CDR1 is ENHRY, CDR2 SYGVKD. The rearrangement uses TRBV10-3 and TRBJ1-2; D gene unclear. The clonotype comes from an adult in good health. The material sequenced was peripheral blood, taken on day 0 of AZD1222 vaccination. The CDR3 DNA reads TGTGCCATCCGTCTTTTAAGCTCCTTAAGCTACACCTTC. This sequence encodes CAIRLLSSLSYTF.